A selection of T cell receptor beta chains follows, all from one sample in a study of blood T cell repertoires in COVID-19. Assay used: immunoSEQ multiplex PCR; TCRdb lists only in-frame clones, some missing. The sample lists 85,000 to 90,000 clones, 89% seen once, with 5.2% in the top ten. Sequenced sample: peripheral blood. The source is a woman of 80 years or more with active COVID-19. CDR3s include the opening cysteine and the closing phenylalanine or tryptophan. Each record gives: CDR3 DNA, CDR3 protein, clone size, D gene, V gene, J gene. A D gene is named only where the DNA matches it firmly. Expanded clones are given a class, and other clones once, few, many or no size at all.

TGTGCCATCAGTGAGTCAGGTAGCGGGAGATATGGGACCCAGTACTTC	CAISESGSGRYGTQYF	.	TRBD2	TRBV10-3	TRBJ2-5
TGTGCCAGCAGTTTATTCCCATTCTACGAGCAGTACTTC	CASSLFPFYEQYF	.	.	TRBV12-3/TRBV12-4	TRBJ2-7
TGTGCCAGCAACGGAAGGACAGGGGTGCAAGAGACCCAGTACTTC	CASNGRTGVQETQYF	.	TRBD1	TRBV28	TRBJ2-5
TGTGCCAGCAGCCCCGGACTAGCGGGAGTCAATGAGCAGTTCTTC	CASSPGLAGVNEQFF	.	TRBD2	TRBV7-3	TRBJ2-1
TGTGCCAGCAGCTCCCTCCTAGCGGGAGTCACAGATACGCAGTATTTT	CASSSLLAGVTDTQYF	.	TRBD2	TRBV5-8	TRBJ2-3
TGTGCCAGCAGCCCGGGTTGGGCCGGGGTTATCTATGGCTACACCTTC	CASSPGWAGVIYGYTF	.	.	TRBV7-2	TRBJ1-2
TGTGCCAGCAGCTTAGTCGGGTCTAGGGAGACCCAGTACTTC	CASSLVGSRETQYF	.	.	TRBV7-2	TRBJ2-5
TGTGCCAGTAGTATAAATCTACCTAGCGGGGGTAATGAGCAGTTCTTC	CASSINLPSGGNEQFF	once	TRBD2	TRBV19	TRBJ2-1
TGTGCCAGCTCAGAAAGGTCAGGTGGTGATGAAAAACTGTTTTTT	CASSERSGGDEKLFF	.	.	TRBV19	TRBJ1-4
TGTGCCAGCAGCTACCTAGCGAGAGGTTTTTTGGATACGCAGTATTTT	CASSYLARGFLDTQYF	.	.	TRBV27	TRBJ2-3
TGTGCCAGCTCACCAGACAGTAATCAGCCCCAGCATTTT	CASSPDSNQPQHF	.	.	TRBV18	TRBJ1-5
TGTGCCAGCAGCCAAGGGACAGGGGGCAATGAGCAGTTCTTC	CASSQGTGGNEQFF	.	TRBD1	TRBV5-6	TRBJ2-1
TGCGCCAGCAGCTCTAGAATCCAAGAGACCCAGTACTTC	CASSSRIQETQYF	.	.	TRBV5-1	TRBJ2-5
TGTGCCAGCAGTCCCTCCAGTGGGACACCAATTGTTTGGGGCACTGAAGCTTTCTTT	CASSPSSGTPIVWGTEAFF	.	.	TRBV3-1/TRBV3-2	TRBJ1-1
TGTGCCAGCAGCTTAGAAATCAGAGATACGCAGTATTTT	CASSLEIRDTQYF	.	.	TRBV7-2	TRBJ2-3
TGTGCCAGCAGTTCCCCCCCAGAATCTCGGAGGGAGCAGTACTTC	CASSSPPESRREQYF	once	.	TRBV28	TRBJ2-7
TGCGCCAGCAGCCAAGGACCGGGACAGGGGCCTTATAGCAATCAGCCCCAGCATTTT	CASSQGPGQGPYSNQPQHF	.	TRBD1	TRBV4-1	TRBJ1-5